Below, one T cell receptor (beta chain) is given with its context. Its antigen is still unknown. Nothing much larger sits one base from this clone, and base qualities are not available. Using the deep immunoSEQ assay, multiplex PCR amplified TCR CDR3 regions from genomic DNA. Extracted genomic DNA from each cell subset was spread evenly across all wells of several immunoSEQ 96-well plates, with each plate serving as a replicate. For unsorted PBMC, approximately 0.3 ug genomic DNA, equal to roughly 32,000 T cell genomes, was loaded into each replicate PCR. Genomic DNA from unsorted PBMC was sequenced over ten immunoSEQ deep assay plates. The purified libraries were quantified using a Qubit 3.0 fluorometer, sized with a Bioanalyzer 2100, and then quantified again using the KAPA Library Quantification kit. Every immunoSEQ 96-well plate was sequenced on a dedicated single-read 150-cycle Illumina NextSeq 550 flow cell. As for the original processing: Because only junctional sequences without quality scores were contained in the immunoSEQ output, filtering matching that applied to full-length reads could not be performed. Sequences were annotated with PyIR, a Python wrapper for IgBLAST v1.9, and V/J genes and CDR3 were assigned using IMGT germline references. Reads were filtered out if the reads had weak V/J assignments (E-value above 1e-6), no CDR3, stop codons, out-of-frame junctions, or ambiguous translated residues. V3J clonotypes were defined as sequences sharing an identical inferred V gene, J gene, and CDR3 amino acid sequence. The percentage overlap between two repertoires was calculated by dividing the number of shared unique clonotypes by the size of the smaller repertoire. Repertoire richness was assessed with RTK rarefaction, the Chao1 estimator, and Recon v2.1 estimates of unobserved clonotypes. As stored in TCRdb, this immuneACCESS dataset retains in-frame rearrangements with V and J assigned. A fraction of the clones does not appear; measured against another copy, unresolved V genes explain less than half of the discrepancy, and the remainder lacks a known reason. Clonal size and the V and J genes are those of that table, whereas D and trimming came from the DNA. This sample is represented by about 490,000 clones; 65% to 85% of them were singletons. More than 9.5% of the sample goes to the ten largest clones.

Trimming removed 5 bases from V and 5 bases from J, leaving 16 bases between the germline ends. CDR1 and CDR2 (SGHNT, YENEEA) derive from the germline V gene. The CDR3 runs 15 amino acids, cysteine and phenylalanine included. Only the CDR3 portion is preserved as DNA: 45 bases, with reading frame beginning at the first base. The donors were healthy, HIV-negative adults who had no recently reported acute infections or vaccinations. Every donor was a Caucasian adult residing in Nashville, Tennessee, USA. For unsorted samples, about 85 million PBMCs were counted and genomic DNA was extracted with the QIAamp DNA Blood Mini kit. Blood was obtained by leukapheresis, after which PBMCs were separated by Ficoll-Histopaque density gradient centrifugation and cryopreserved in liquid nitrogen vapor phase. The data originate from a study of shared clonotypes between healthy human individuals (TCRdb year 2020). For the wider study: A few men and two women, aged 18 to 49 years, made up the cohort. Between about 0.94 and 8.9 billion PBMCs per donor were obtained by leukapheresis. To estimate repertoire size and how much clonotype sharing occurs between individuals, the study deeply sequenced the blood TCR repertoires of several healthy adults. To increase sequencing depth and limit assay-specific biases, different laboratories used diverse techniques to prepare libraries and sequence TCR repertoires.

What the research found in general, with its limitations: Because the study included a small number of donors, the genetic and exposure-history diversity represented was limited. Sampling was limited to blood, and TCR repertoires in tissue likely differ from TCR repertoires in blood. Pairwise subsampling indicated that sequencing depth was expected to affect the degree of clonotype sharing among donors.

The clonotype originates from a woman between 40 and 55 years old in good health. Some clones in this sample may be carry-over from other donors' samples. The rearranged chain carries TRBV11-3 and TRBJ1-5, with the D gene call left open. The sample was PBMCs. The nucleotide sequence reads TGTGCCAGCAGCCTCGTGGACGGATTCCATCAGCCCCAGCATTTT. It codes for CASSLVDGFHQPQHF.